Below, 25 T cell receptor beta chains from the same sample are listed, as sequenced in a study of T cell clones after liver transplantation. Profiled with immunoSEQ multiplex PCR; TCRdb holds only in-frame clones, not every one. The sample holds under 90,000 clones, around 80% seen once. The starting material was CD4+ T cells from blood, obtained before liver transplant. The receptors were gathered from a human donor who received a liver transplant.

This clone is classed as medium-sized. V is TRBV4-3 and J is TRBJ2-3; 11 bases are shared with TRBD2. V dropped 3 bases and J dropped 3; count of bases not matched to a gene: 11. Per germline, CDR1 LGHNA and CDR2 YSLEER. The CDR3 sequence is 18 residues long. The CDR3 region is CASSHHLGTSGRTDTQYF. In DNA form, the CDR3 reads TGCGCCAGCAGCCATCACCTCGGCACTAGCGGGAGAACAGATACGCAGTATTTT.

CDR3 sequence reads: CASRTIRGPSYEQYF. CDR3 bases: TGTGCCAGCAGGACAATTAGGGGGCCCTCCTACGAGCAGTACTTC. The chain has TRBV11-2 and TRBJ2-7; the match to TRBD1 covers 7 bases. Trimming took 6 bases from V and 0 from J; bases not matched to a gene: 8. Germline V lookup: CDR1 SGHAT, CDR2 FQNNGV. This CDR3 region has 15 residues.

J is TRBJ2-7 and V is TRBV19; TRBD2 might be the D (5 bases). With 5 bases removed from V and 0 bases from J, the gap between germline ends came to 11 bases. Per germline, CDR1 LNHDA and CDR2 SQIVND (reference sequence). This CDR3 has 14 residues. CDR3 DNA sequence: TGTGCCAGTAGTTCTGGACTTAGCTCCTACGAGCAGTACTTC. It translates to CASSSGLSSYEQYF.

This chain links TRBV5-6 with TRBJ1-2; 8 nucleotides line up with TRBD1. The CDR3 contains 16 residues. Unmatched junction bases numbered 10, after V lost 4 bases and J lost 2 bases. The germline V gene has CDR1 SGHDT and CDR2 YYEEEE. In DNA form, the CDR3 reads TGTGCCAGCAGCAGGAGACCTGGGACAGGCAACTATGGCTACACCTTC. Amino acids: CASSRRPGTGNYGYTF.

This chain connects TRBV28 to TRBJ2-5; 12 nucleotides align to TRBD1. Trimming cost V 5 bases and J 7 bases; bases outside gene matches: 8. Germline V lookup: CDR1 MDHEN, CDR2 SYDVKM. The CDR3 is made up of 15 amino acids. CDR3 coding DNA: TGTGCCAGCAGTCACCGGGACAGGGGGCTAGGGACCCAGTACTTC. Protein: CASSHRDRGLGTQYF.

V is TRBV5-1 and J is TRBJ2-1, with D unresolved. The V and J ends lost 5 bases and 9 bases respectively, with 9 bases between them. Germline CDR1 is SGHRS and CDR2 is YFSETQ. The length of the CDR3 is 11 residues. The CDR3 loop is CASRDQAEQFF. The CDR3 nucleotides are TGCGCCAGCAGGGACCAAGCTGAGCAGTTCTTC.

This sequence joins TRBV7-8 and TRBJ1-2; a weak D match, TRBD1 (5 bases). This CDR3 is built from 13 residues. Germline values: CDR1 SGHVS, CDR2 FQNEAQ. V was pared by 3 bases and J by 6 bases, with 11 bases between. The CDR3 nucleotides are TGTGCCAGCAGCTTTCAGGGAAGCGATGGCTACACCTTC. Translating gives CASSFQGSDGYTF.

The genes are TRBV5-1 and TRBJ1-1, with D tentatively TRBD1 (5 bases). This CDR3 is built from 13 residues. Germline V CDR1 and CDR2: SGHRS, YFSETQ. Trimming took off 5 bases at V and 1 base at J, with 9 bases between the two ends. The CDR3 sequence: CASRPTGNTEAFF. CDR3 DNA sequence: TGCGCCAGCAGGCCTACAGGGAACACTGAAGCTTTCTTT.

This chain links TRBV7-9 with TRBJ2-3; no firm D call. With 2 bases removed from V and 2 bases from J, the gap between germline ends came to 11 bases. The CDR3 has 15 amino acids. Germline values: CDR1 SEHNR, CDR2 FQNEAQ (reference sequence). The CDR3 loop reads CASSLRQTYTDTQYF. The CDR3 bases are TGTGCCAGCAGCTTAAGGCAGACGTACACAGATACGCAGTATTTT.

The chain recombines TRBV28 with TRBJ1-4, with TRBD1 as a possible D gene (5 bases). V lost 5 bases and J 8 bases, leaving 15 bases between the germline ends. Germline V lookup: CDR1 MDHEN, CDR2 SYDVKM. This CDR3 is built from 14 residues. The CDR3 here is CASSPRVGKEKLFF. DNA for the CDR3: TGTGCCAGCAGTCCCAGGGTTGGTAAGGAAAAACTGTTTTTT.

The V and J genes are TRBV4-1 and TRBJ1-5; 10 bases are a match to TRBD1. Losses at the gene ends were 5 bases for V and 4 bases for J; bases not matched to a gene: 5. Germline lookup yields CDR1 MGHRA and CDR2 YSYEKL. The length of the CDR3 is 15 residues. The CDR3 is CASSGTGVGNQPQHF. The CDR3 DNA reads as TGCGCCAGCAGCGGGACAGGGGTAGGGAATCAGCCCCAGCATTTT.

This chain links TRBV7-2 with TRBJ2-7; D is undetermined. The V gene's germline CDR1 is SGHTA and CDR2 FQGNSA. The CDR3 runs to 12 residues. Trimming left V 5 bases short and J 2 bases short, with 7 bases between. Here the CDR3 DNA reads TGTGCCAGCAGCCAAAACACCTACGAGCAGTACTTC. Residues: CASSQNTYEQYF.

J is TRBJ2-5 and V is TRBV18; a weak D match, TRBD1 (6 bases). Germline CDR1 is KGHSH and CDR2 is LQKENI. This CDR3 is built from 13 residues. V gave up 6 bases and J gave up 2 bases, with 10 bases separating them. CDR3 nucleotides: TGTGCCAGCTCCCCCGGACAGCAAGAGACCCAGTACTTC. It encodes CASSPGQQETQYF.

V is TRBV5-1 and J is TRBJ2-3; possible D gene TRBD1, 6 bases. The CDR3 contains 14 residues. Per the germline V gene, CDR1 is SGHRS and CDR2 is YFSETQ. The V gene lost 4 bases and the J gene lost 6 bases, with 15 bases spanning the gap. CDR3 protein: CASSVQTQGDTQYF. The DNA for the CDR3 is TGCGCCAGCAGCGTCCAGACCCAGGGGGATACGCAGTATTTT.

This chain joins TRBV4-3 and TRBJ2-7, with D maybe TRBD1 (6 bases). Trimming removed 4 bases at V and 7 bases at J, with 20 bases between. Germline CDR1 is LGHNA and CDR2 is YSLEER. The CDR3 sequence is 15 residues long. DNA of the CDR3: TGCGCCAGCAGCCCGTTGAGTGGGGCGCAGGGGGAGCAGTACTTC. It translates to CASSPLSGAQGEQYF.

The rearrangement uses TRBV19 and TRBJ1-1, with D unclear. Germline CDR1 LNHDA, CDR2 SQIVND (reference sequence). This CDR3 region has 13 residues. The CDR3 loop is CVTSPGLRTEAFF. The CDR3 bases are TGTGTAACTAGCCCGGGTTTGCGCACTGAAGCTTTCTTT.

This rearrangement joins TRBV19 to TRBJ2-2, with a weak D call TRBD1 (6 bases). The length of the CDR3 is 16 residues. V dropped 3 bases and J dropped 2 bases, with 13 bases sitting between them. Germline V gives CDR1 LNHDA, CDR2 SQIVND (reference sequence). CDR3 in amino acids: CASSINRVINTGELFF. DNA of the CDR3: TGTGCCAGTAGTATTAACAGGGTTATAAACACCGGGGAGCTGTTTTTT. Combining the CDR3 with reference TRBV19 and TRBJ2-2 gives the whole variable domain DGGITQSPKYLFRKEGQNVTLSCEQNLNHDAMYWYRQDPGQGLRLIYYSQIVNDFQKGDIAEGYSVSREKKESFPLTVTSAQKNPTAFYLCASSINRVINTGELFFGEGSRLTVL.

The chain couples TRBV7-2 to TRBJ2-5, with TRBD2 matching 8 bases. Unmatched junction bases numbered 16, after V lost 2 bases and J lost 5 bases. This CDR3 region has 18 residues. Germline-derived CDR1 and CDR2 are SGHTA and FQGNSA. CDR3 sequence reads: CASSLPFVSGSGTETQYF. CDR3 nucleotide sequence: TGTGCCAGCAGCTTACCCTTCGTAAGCGGGAGTGGTACGGAGACCCAGTACTTC.

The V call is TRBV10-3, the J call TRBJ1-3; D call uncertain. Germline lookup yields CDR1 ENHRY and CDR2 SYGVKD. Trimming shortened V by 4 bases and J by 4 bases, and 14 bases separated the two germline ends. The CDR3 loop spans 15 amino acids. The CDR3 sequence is CAISVGSSGGNTIYF. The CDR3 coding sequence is TGTGCCATCAGTGTCGGTTCGTCGGGGGGAAACACCATATATTTT.

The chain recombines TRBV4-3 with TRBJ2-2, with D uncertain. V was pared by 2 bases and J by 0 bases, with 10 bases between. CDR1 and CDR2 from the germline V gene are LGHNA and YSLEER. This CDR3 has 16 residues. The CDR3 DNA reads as TGCGCCAGCAGCCAACAGACACTGTCGAACACCGGGGAGCTGTTTTTT. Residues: CASSQQTLSNTGELFF.

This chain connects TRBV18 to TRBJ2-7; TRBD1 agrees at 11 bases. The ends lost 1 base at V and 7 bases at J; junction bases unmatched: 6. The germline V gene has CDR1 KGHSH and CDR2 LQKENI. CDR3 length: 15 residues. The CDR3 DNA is TGTGCCAGCTCACCACTGGGACAGGGGGTAATGGAGCAGTACTTC. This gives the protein CASSPLGQGVMEQYF.

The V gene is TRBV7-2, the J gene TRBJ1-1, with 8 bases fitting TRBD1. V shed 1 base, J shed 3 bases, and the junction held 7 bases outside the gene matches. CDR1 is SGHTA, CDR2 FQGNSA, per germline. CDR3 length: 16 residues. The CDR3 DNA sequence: TGTGCCAGCAGCTTAGGCCCCAGGGGGCTGTACACTGAAGCTTTCTTT. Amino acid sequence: CASSLGPRGLYTEAFF. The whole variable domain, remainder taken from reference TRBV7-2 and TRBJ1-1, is GAGVSQSPSNKVTEKGKDVELRCDPISGHTALYWYRQSLGQGLEFLIYFQGNSAPDKSGLPSDRFSAERTGGSVSTLTIQRTQQEDSAVYLCASSLGPRGLYTEAFFGQGTRLTVV.

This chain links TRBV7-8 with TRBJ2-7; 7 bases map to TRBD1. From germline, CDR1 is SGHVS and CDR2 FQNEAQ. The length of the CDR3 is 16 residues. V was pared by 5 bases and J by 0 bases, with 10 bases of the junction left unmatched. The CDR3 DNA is TGTGCCAGCAGCCCTCACCTAGGGACAGACTCCTACGAGCAGTACTTC. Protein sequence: CASSPHLGTDSYEQYF.

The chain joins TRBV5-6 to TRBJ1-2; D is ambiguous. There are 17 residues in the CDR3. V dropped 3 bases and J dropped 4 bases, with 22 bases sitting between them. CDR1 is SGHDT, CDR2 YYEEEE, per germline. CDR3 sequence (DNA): TGTGCCAGCAGCTCGGGATTAACCCGGTCCCCTATCTATGGCTACACCTTC. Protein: CASSSGLTRSPIYGYTF.

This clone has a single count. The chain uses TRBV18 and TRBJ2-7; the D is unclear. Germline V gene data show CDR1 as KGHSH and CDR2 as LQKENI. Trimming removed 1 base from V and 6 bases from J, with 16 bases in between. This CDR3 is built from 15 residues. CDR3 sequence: CASSPQASSSVEQYF. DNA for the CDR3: TGTGCCAGCTCACCACAGGCATCCTCATCGGTCGAGCAGTACTTC.